One and the same sample provided the 20 T cell receptor beta chains below, sequenced in a study of T cells in women clearing cervical HPV infection. Repertoires were generated with immunoSEQ multiplex PCR, while TCRdb's copy carries only in-frame clones and drops some. The sample table sets out about 35,000 clones. Material for sequencing was blood buffy coat. The source of these receptors is a woman between 18 and 70 years old with a cervical HPV16 infection that either progressed to CIN3+ or cleared (not recorded which).

Note on this clone: The missing CDR3 end, 3 residues past where the read stops, is filled in from the germline J gene. This rearrangement joins TRBV29-1 to TRBJ1-2, with 8 bases lining up with TRBD1. Germline V gene lookup returns CDR1 SQVTM and CDR2 ANQGSEA. This CDR3 spans 14 amino acids. CDR3 residues: CSVLDRGFFNDYTF. The sequenced part of the CDR3 DNA is TGCAGCGTTCTCGACAGGGGATTTTTCAATGAC.

Remarks on this clone: The CDR3 end lies 3 residues beyond the end of the read and is filled in from the germline J gene. This chain links TRBV10-1 with TRBJ2-7, with 7 bases matching TRBD1. The germline V gene has CDR1 WNHNN and CDR2 SYGVQD (reference sequence). CDR3 length: 13 amino acids. With 5 bases clipped from V and 3 bases from J, the junction kept 4 bases outside the gene matches. The CDR3 sequence: CASSPDRVYEQYF. Partial CDR3 DNA: TGCGCCAGCAGTCCTGACAGGGTCTACGAG.

As to this clone: The read ends 3 residues before the CDR3 terminus; that terminus is restored from the germline J gene. Other nucleotide sequences from this sample produce the same CDR3. V and J are TRBV7-8 and TRBJ1-2, with unresolved D. V lost 1 base to trimming and J lost 2 bases, with 14 bases between them. CDR1 and CDR2 (germline): SGHVS, FQNEAQ. The CDR3 has 16 amino acids. The sequenced CDR3 bases are TGTGCCAGCAGCTTAGTCCGTCCTGGTCGGAACTATGGC. Its translation is CASSLVRPGRNYG. The entire CDR3 is CASSLVRPGRNYGYTF.

Comments on this clone: Read coverage stops 3 residues before the CDR3 terminus; the germline J gene supplies the remainder. This chain uses TRBV7-6 with TRBJ2-2; a weak D match, TRBD2 (6 bases). CDR3 size: 13 residues. Germline CDR1 reads SGHVS; CDR2 reads FNYEAQ. The CDR3 sequence is CASSLESGGGLFF. Incomplete CDR3 DNA: TGTGCCAGCAGCTTAGAGTCCGGGGGTGGG.

To note about this clone: Coverage ceases 3 residues before the CDR3 finishes, and the germline J gene fills in the end. The V gene is TRBV4-2, the J gene TRBJ2-2; TRBD2 is a possible D gene (6 bases). CDR1 and CDR2 from the germline V gene are LGHNA and YNFKEQ. This CDR3 contains 15 residues. V was pared by 1 base and J by 3 bases, with 9 bases between. This CDR3 is CASSQGAGDTGELFF. CDR3 DNA (partial): TGTGCCAGCAGCCAAGGAGCGGGTGACACCGGGGAG.

Of note for this clone: The read ends 3 residues early relative to the CDR3; the germline J gene fills the gap. The V call is TRBV6-1, the J call TRBJ2-7, with D possibly being TRBD2 (6 bases). The CDR3 runs to 15 residues. CDR1 and CDR2 from the germline V gene are MNHNS and SASEGT. Trimming took 3 bases from V and 3 from J, leaving 15 bases between them. The CDR3 is CASSDGGLPVYEQYF. Partial CDR3 DNA: TGTGCCAGCAGTGACGGGGGTCTTCCCGTCTACGAG.

Notes on this clone: The CDR3 extends 3 residues past the end of the read, so its final part is completed from the germline J gene. The genes are TRBV5-4 and TRBJ2-3; 7 bases are shared with TRBD1. The CDR3 length is 14 residues. CDR1 and CDR2 (germline): SGHNT, YYREEE (reference sequence). The ends lost 3 bases at V and 4 bases at J; junction bases unmatched: 5. The part of the CDR3 DNA that was read is TGTGCCAGCAGCTCGACAGGGAGTGCAGATACG. It codes for CASSSTGSADT. The complete CDR3 sequence is CASSSTGSADTQYF.

Details on this clone: With the read ending 3 residues before the CDR3 end, the germline J gene is used to fill in that end. The chain is built from TRBV10-3 and TRBJ1-5; 9 positions match TRBD1. This CDR3 region has 14 residues. The germline V gene encodes CDR1 ENHRY and CDR2 SYGVKD. V lost 6 bases, J lost 6 bases, and 6 bases stayed unmatched. The covered CDR3 bases are TGTGCCATCAGCGGGGACAGGGAGATTCAGCCC. Its protein product is CAISGDREIQP. From start to end, the CDR3 is CAISGDREIQPQHF.

This clone ranks as medium-sized in terms of frequency. The observed sequence ends 3 residues before the CDR3 terminus, with the missing tail filled in from the germline J gene. The J gene is TRBJ2-2, the V gene TRBV29-1, with TRBD2 matching 14 bases. The CDR3 loop spans 18 amino acids. Germline V gives CDR1 SQVTM, CDR2 ANQGSEA. Trimming removed 0 bases from V and 7 bases from J; junction bases left unmatched: 10. The CDR3 region is CSVEDSGTSGRWGGELFF. The part of the CDR3 DNA that was read is TGCAGCGTTGAAGACTCCGGGACTAGCGGGAGATGGGGCGGGGAG.

The CDR3 bases that were read are TGTGCCAGCAGCCCGGCGGGGGCCGAGGGCGATGAG. As protein: CASSPAGAEGDE. The whole CDR3 sequence is CASSPAGAEGDEQFF. The chain recombines TRBV7-3 with TRBJ2-1; D is perhaps TRBD2 (7 bases). From the germline J gene comes the end of the CDR3, since the read stops 3 residues before it. Per the germline V gene, CDR1 is SGHTA and CDR2 is FQGTGA. The CDR3 is 15 amino acids. Trimming stripped 5 bases from V and 8 bases from J, with 19 bases between.

Points on this clone: The observed sequence ends 3 residues before the CDR3 terminus, with the missing tail filled in from the germline J gene. The J gene is TRBJ1-3, the V gene TRBV13; D ambiguous. The CDR3 runs 15 residues. Trimming took off 5 bases at V and 1 base at J, with 12 bases between the two ends. Germline CDR1 reads PRHDT; CDR2 reads FYEKMQ (reference sequence). The CDR3 reads CASSLNGESGNTIYF. CDR3 DNA, as far as it was read: TGTGCCAGCAGCCTAAACGGGGAATCTGGAAACACC.

As concerns this clone: The sequenced fragment ends 3 residues before the CDR3 boundary, so the rest is inferred from the germline J gene. The chain employs TRBV11-1 and TRBJ2-7; possible D gene TRBD2, 5 bases. The V end lost 1 base, the J end lost 5 bases, and 9 bases lay between the germline ends. In germline, CDR1 is SGHAT, CDR2 FQDESV (reference sequence). CDR3 size: 13 residues. The part of the CDR3 DNA that was read is TGTGCCAGCAGCTTAGAGCGACTAAACGAG. Amino acids: CASSLERLNE. The entire CDR3 is CASSLERLNEQYF. The whole variable domain, remainder taken from reference TRBV11-1 and TRBJ2-7, is EAEVAQSPRYKITEKSQAVAFWCDPISGHATLYWYRQILGQGPELLVQFQDESVVDDSQLPKDRFSAERLKGVDSTLKIQPAELGDSAMYLCASSLERLNEQYFGPGTRLTVT.

To note about this clone: Read sequence stops 3 residues before the CDR3 end, and the germline J gene provides the missing end. The rearrangement uses TRBV11-2 and TRBJ1-5; 8 positions agree with TRBD1. The CDR3 extends over 13 amino acids. In germline, CDR1 is SGHAT, CDR2 FQNNGV. CDR3 bases read: TGTGCCAGCAGCTTGGGACAGGTGGGCCCC. Protein product: CASSLGQVGP. The CDR3 in its entirety is CASSLGQVGPQHF.

Comment on this clone: The read halts 3 residues ahead of the CDR3 end, with the missing end drawn from the germline J gene. The chain has TRBV2 and TRBJ2-7, with TRBD2 matching over 12 bases. Germline V gene sequence: CDR1 SNHLY, CDR2 FYNNEI. CDR3 size: 16 residues. Trimming cost V 7 bases and J 5 bases; bases outside gene matches: 12. Incomplete CDR3 DNA: TGTGCCAGCAACCTAGCGGGGGGGCCGCCTGAGGACGAG. As protein: CASNLAGGPPEDE. The full CDR3 protein is CASNLAGGPPEDEQYF.

Regarding this clone: The CDR3 end is not reached by the read, which stops 3 residues before it; the germline J gene fills it in. The chain links TRBV30 to TRBJ1-1; tentatively, D is TRBD1 (6 bases). This CDR3 comprises 13 residues. V dropped 2 bases and J dropped 5 bases, with 12 bases sitting between them. The germline gives CDR1 GTSNPN, CDR2 SVGIG (reference sequence). The CDR3 protein is CAWSNVQGTEAFF. CDR3 DNA, as far as it was read: TGTGCCTGGAGTAACGTACAGGGAACTGAA.

Remarks on this clone: The CDR3 end falls 3 residues outside the read, so it is completed with the germline J gene. The genes are TRBV2 and TRBJ1-1, with 8 bases lining up with TRBD1. Looked up from germline, CDR1 is SNHLY and CDR2 is FYNNEI. J was trimmed by 6 bases and V by 4 bases; bases with no gene match: 7. The CDR3 loop spans 14 amino acids. The sequenced part of the CDR3 DNA is TGTGCCAGCAGTGGTCAGGGGGCGGGCGCTGAA. This encodes CASSGQGAGAE. The entire CDR3 reads CASSGQGAGAEAFF.

Remarks on this clone: The CDR3 goes on 3 residues after the read ends, and that part is filled in from the germline J gene. The chain employs TRBV20-1 and TRBJ1-6, with 9 bases aligning to TRBD1. Germline CDR1 DFQATT, CDR2 SNEGSKA (reference sequence). J lost 8 bases, V lost 4 bases, and 3 bases had no gene match. The CDR3 loop spans 13 amino acids. The covered CDR3 bases are TGCAGTGCTATGGGACAGGGAGATTCACCC. Translated, it gives CSAMGQGDSP. The CDR3 reads in full as CSAMGQGDSPLHF.

Notes on this clone: The sequence runs out 3 residues before the end of the CDR3; the remainder is reconstructed from the germline J gene. This chain joins TRBV6-1 and TRBJ1-6; 10 nucleotides align to TRBD1. The germline gives CDR1 MNHNS, CDR2 SASEGT. This CDR3 comprises 14 residues. V lost 4 bases to trimming and J lost 10 bases; unmatched junction nucleotides: 4. The sequenced CDR3 bases are TGTGCCAGCAGTGTAATGGACAGGGGGTCACCC. It specifies CASSVMDRGSP. The whole CDR3 is CASSVMDRGSPLHF.

Turning to this clone: The DNA ends 3 residues before the CDR3 does, and the rest of the CDR3 is filled in from the germline J gene. This rearrangement joins TRBV5-1 to TRBJ1-4; unclear D gene. The germline gives CDR1 SGHRS, CDR2 YFSETQ. Trimming shortened V by 5 bases and J by 2 bases, and 7 bases separated the two germline ends. This CDR3 spans 13 amino acids. CDR3 region: CASRAGTNEKLFF. The covered CDR3 bases are TGCGCCAGCAGAGCGGGGACTAATGAAAAA.

As regards this clone: The read gets to within 3 residues of the CDR3 end, and the germline J gene fills in the rest. The chain recombines TRBV6-4 with TRBJ1-2, with TRBD1 identical over 8 bases. Germline CDR1 is MRHNA and CDR2 is SNTAGT. This CDR3 is 15 amino acids long. Incomplete CDR3 DNA: TGTGCCAGCAGTGAAGGGTCAGGGGGCTACAATGAC. This encodes CASSEGSGGYND. Given in full, the CDR3 is CASSEGSGGYNDYTF.